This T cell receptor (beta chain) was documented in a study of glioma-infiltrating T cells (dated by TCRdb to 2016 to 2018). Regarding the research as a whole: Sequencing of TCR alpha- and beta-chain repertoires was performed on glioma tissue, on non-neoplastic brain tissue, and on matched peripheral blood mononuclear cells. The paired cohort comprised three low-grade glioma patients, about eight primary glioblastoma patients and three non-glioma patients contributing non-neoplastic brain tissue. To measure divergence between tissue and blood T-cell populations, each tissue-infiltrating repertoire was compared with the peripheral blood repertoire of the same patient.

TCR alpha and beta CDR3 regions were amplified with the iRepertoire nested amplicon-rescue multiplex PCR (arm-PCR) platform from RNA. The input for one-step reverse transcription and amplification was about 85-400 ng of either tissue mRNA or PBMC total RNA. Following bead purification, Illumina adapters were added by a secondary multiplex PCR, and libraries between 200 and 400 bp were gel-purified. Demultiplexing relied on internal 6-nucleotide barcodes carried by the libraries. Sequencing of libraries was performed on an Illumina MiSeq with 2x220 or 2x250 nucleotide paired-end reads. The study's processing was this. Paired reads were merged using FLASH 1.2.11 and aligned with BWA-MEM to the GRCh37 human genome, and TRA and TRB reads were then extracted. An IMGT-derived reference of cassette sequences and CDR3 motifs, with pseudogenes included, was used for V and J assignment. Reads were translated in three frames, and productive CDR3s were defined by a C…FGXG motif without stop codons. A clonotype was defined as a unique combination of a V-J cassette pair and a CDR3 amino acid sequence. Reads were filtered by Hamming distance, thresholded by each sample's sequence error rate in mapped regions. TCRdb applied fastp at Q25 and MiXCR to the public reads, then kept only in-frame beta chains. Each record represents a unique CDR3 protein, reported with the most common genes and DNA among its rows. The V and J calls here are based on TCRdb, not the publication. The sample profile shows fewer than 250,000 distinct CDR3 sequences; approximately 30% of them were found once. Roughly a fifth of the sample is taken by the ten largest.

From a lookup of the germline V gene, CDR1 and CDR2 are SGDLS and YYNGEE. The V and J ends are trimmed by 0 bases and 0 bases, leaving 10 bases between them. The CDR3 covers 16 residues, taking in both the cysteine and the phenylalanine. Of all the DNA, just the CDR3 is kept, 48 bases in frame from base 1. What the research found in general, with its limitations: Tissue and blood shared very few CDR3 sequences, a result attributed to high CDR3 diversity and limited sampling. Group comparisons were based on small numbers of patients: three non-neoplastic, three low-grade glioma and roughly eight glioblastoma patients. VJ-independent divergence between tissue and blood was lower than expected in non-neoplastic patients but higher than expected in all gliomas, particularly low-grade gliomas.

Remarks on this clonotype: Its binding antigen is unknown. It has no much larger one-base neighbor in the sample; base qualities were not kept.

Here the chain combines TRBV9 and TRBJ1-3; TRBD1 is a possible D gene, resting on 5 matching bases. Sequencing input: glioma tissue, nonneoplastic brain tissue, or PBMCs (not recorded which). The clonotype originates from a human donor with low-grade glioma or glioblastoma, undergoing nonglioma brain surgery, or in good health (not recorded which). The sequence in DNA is TGTGCCAGCAGCGTAGACAGGCAGAGCTCTGGAAACACCATATATTTT. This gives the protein CASSVDRQSSGNTIYF.